This T cell receptor beta chain was obtained from a study of T-cell memory formation after mild COVID-19. As for the study in general: TCR clusters showed largely donor specificity.

Study conclusions and caveats: A balance of CD4 and CD8 characterized clones contracting day 15 to 85, whereas later expanders leaned CD4+. Among clones peaking at day 37 in the second wave, SARS-CoV-2 specificity remained unconfirmed.

As concerns this clonotype: As yet, its antigen is unknown.

V shed 3 bases and J shed 4 bases, with 7 bases lying between them. Germline V gene data show CDR1 as SGHTA and CDR2 as FQGNSA. This CDR3 comprises 12 residues. A single record per CDR3 protein comes from TCRdb applying MiXCR to the 5' RACE reads. The sample includes a few hundred thousand distinct CDR3 sequences, around a fifth seen only once; the top ten take around 13%. Input material: PBMCs or a T cell subset sorted from them (not recorded which). The gene calls are TRBV7-2 and TRBJ2-7; D not resolved. The sequence derives from an adult woman who had mild COVID-19 (a few samples of this study predate the infection). Cell type and time point are not known. CDR3 in amino acids: CASSFSLYEQYF. CDR3 nucleotides: TGTGCCAGCAGCTTTTCTTTGTACGAGCAGTACTTC.